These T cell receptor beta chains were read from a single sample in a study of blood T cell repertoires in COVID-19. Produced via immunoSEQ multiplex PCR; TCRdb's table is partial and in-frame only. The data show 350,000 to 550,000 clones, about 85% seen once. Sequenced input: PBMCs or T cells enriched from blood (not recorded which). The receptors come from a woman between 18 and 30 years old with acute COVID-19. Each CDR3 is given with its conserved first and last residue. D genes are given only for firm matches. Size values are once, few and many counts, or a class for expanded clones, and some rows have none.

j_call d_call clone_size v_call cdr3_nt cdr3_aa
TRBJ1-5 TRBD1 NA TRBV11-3 TGTGCCAGCAGCTCCCAGGGGGATCAGCCCCAGCATTTT CASSSQGDQPQHF
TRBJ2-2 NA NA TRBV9 TGTGCCAGCAGTACGTCCGGGACGAACACCGGGGAGCTGTTTTTT CASSTSGTNTGELFF
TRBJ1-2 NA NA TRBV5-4 TGTGCCAGCAGCTCCGCAGGAAACTATGGCTACACCTTC CASSSAGNYGYTF
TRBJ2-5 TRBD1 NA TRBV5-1 TGCGCCAGCAGACAACAGGGGGCGAGGGAGACCCAGTACTTC CASRQQGARETQYF
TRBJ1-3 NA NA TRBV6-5 TGTGCCAGCGGGGGGAGGATTGACTCTGGAAACACCATATATTTT CASGGRIDSGNTIYF
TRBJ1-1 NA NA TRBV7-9 TGTGCCAGCAGCTTAGACAGGGAAGCTTTCTTT CASSLDREAFF
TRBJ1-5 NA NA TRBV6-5 TGTGCCAGCAGTTCCCATGACGGGAATCAGCCCCAGCATTTT CASSSHDGNQPQHF
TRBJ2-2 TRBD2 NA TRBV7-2 TGTGCCAGCAGCTTGCTAGCGGGACCCACCGGGGAGCTGTTTTTT CASSLLAGPTGELFF
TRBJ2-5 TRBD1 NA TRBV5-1 TGCGCCAGCAGCAAGGGACAGGGGGCGGGTGTCCAAGAGACCCAGTACTTC CASSKGQGAGVQETQYF
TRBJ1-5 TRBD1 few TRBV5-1 TGCGCCAGCAGAAGGACAGGTTATAGCAATCAGCCCCAGCATTTT CASRRTGYSNQPQHF
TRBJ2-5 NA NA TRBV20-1 TGCAGTGCTAGTTCCCCGGGACTCCGATACTTC CSASSPGLRYF
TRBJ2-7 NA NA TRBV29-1 TGCAGCGTGGGGGGGGGCCCCCTATACGAGCAGTACTTC CSVGGGPLYEQYF
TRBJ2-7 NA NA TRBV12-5 TGTGCTAGTGGTTTGGGACGTTCCAGGAACGGCTACGAGCAGTACTTC CASGLGRSRNGYEQYF
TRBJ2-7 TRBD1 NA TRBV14 TGTGCCAGCAGCCAAGGACCGTGGACAGGGATATACGAGCAGTACTTC CASSQGPWTGIYEQYF
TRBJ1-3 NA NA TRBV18 TGTGCCAGCTCACGAATAACGGAAAGCAGGGGAAGTGTCTCTGGAAACACCATATATTTT CASSRITESRGSVSGNTIYF
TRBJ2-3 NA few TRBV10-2 TGCGCCAGCAGTGAGCTAGCAGAAGATACGCAGTATTTT CASSELAEDTQYF
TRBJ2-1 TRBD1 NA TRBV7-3 TGTGCCAGCAGCTTGGGGACAGGGATCTCCCGTGAGCAGTTCTTC CASSLGTGISREQFF
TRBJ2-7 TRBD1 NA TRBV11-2 TGTGCCAGCAGCTTAGTGGGGACAGACTGGGAGCAGTACTTC CASSLVGTDWEQYF
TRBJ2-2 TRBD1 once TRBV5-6 TGTGCCAGCAGCACCAGACAGGGGGCTGGCGGGGAGCTGTTTTTT CASSTRQGAGGELFF
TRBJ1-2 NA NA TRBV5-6 TGTGCCAGCAGCCCCGGCCTAGAGGGCTACACCTTC CASSPGLEGYTF
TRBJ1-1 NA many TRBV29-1 TGCAGCGTGGCTAACACTGAAGCTTTCTTT CSVANTEAFF
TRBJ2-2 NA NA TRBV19 TGTGCCAGTAGACGCTCGGCGAACACCGGGGAGCTGTTTTTT CASRRSANTGELFF